The rows below give T cell receptor beta chains drawn from one sample of a study of brain T cells in children with intractable seizures. The assay was immunoSEQ multiplex PCR, and TCRdb's table has in-frame clones only and misses some. The data contain about 320,000 clones, over 85% of them singletons. The sample here was peripheral blood, taken about 5 months after surgery. The receptors shown here come from a boy younger than two with tuberous sclerosis and intractable seizures. Both conserved end residues are part of each CDR3. Fields, in order: CDR3 DNA, CDR3 protein, D gene, J gene, clone size, V gene. A D gene is named only where the DNA matches it firmly. Clone size, where shown, is once, few, many, or a class for clones that have expanded.

CDR3nt: TGCGCCAGCAGCCAAGTTTTCGGGAACCCAGATGGCTACACCTTC
CDR3aa: CASSQVFGNPDGYTF
d_gene: -
j_gene: TRBJ1-2
abundance: -
v_gene: TRBV4-1

CDR3nt: TGTGCCAGTACCCCCGGTTTGTCTGGAAACACCATATATTTT
CDR3aa: CASTPGLSGNTIYF
d_gene: -
j_gene: TRBJ1-3
abundance: few
v_gene: TRBV19

CDR3nt: TGTGCCAGTAGTACCCGCCCTCTAGCGGGATCGTACAATGAGCAGTTCTTC
CDR3aa: CASSTRPLAGSYNEQFF
d_gene: TRBD2
j_gene: TRBJ2-1
abundance: -
v_gene: TRBV19

CDR3nt: TGTGCCAGCAGCCAAGATCCCGGGACAGTCAGCGAGCAGTACTTC
CDR3aa: CASSQDPGTVSEQYF
d_gene: TRBD1
j_gene: TRBJ2-7
abundance: -
v_gene: TRBV14

CDR3nt: TGTGCCAGCAGTACGACTAGCTCTGAGCAGTTCTTC
CDR3aa: CASSTTSSEQFF
d_gene: TRBD2
j_gene: TRBJ2-1
abundance: -
v_gene: TRBV12-3/TRBV12-4

CDR3nt: TGTGCCAGCAGCCAGGGATTATGGTCACCCCTCCACTTT
CDR3aa: CASSQGLWSPLHF
d_gene: -
j_gene: TRBJ1-6
abundance: -
v_gene: TRBV3-1/TRBV3-2

CDR3nt: TGTGCCAGCAGCCACGGGGGGAACACTGAAGCTTTCTTT
CDR3aa: CASSHGGNTEAFF
d_gene: -
j_gene: TRBJ1-1
abundance: -
v_gene: TRBV6-5

CDR3nt: TGTGCCAGCAGCTTGCCTAGCGGGGGGGCCTACGAGCAGTACTTC
CDR3aa: CASSLPSGGAYEQYF
d_gene: TRBD2
j_gene: TRBJ2-7
abundance: -
v_gene: TRBV5-4

CDR3nt: TGCGCCAGCAGCCTGGCGGGGGATATGGGGCCCTATGGCTACACCTTC
CDR3aa: CASSLAGDMGPYGYTF
d_gene: -
j_gene: TRBJ1-2
abundance: once
v_gene: TRBV5-1

CDR3nt: TGTGCCAGCAGCTTAGTGGTTTACGAGCAGTACTTC
CDR3aa: CASSLVVYEQYF
d_gene: -
j_gene: TRBJ2-7
abundance: -
v_gene: TRBV7-9

CDR3nt: TGTGCCACCAGTGATTTCTCTGGGTCACCCCTCCACTTT
CDR3aa: CATSDFSGSPLHF
d_gene: -
j_gene: TRBJ1-6
abundance: -
v_gene: TRBV24-1

CDR3nt: TGCGCCAGATTTGCCCCGGAGGCGAGCTCCTACAATGAGCAGTTCTTC
CDR3aa: CARFAPEASSYNEQFF
d_gene: -
j_gene: TRBJ2-1
abundance: -
v_gene: TRBV5-1

CDR3nt: TGTGCCACCAGTGATTTCATCCAAGGGGGCGGGGAGCTGTTTTTT
CDR3aa: CATSDFIQGGGELFF
d_gene: -
j_gene: TRBJ2-2
abundance: -
v_gene: TRBV24-1

CDR3nt: TGCGCCAGCAGCCAATCATCGGCGGGAGAAGAGACCCAGTACTTC
CDR3aa: CASSQSSAGEETQYF
d_gene: TRBD2
j_gene: TRBJ2-5
abundance: -
v_gene: TRBV4-1

CDR3nt: TGCGCCAGCAGCTTGGAGACAGGGACTTATTCACCCCTCCACTTT
CDR3aa: CASSLETGTYSPLHF
d_gene: TRBD1
j_gene: TRBJ1-6
abundance: -
v_gene: TRBV5-1

CDR3nt: TGTGCCATCAGTGGACCCGGCGGGACAGGGGGCAACTGGGACACTGAAGCTTTCTTT
CDR3aa: CAISGPGGTGGNWDTEAFF
d_gene: TRBD1
j_gene: TRBJ1-1
abundance: -
v_gene: TRBV10-3

CDR3nt: TGTGCCAGCTCACCCACAGGGTCCGGTCTCTACGAGCAGTACTTC
CDR3aa: CASSPTGSGLYEQYF
d_gene: -
j_gene: TRBJ2-7
abundance: -
v_gene: TRBV18

CDR3nt: TGTGCCAGCAGCCCGGGACTTAGCTCCTACAATGAGCAGTTCTTC
CDR3aa: CASSPGLSSYNEQFF
d_gene: -
j_gene: TRBJ2-1
abundance: once
v_gene: TRBV13

CDR3nt: TGTGCCAGCAGCTTAGCGCTCGGACTAGCGGGAGCTAAGTCGTCAGATACGCAGTATTTT
CDR3aa: CASSLALGLAGAKSSDTQYF
d_gene: TRBD2
j_gene: TRBJ2-3
abundance: -
v_gene: TRBV7-8

CDR3nt: TGCGCCAGCAGCCAGGGGTCCTCTGGAAACACCATATATTTT
CDR3aa: CASSQGSSGNTIYF
d_gene: -
j_gene: TRBJ1-3
abundance: -
v_gene: TRBV4-1

CDR3nt: TGTGCCAGCTCCGCCTCGTTGAACACTGAAGCTTTCTTT
CDR3aa: CASSASLNTEAFF
d_gene: -
j_gene: TRBJ1-1
abundance: -
v_gene: TRBV11-1

CDR3nt: TGTGCCAGCAGCCCCCCTGACCAGCCCCAGCATTTT
CDR3aa: CASSPPDQPQHF
d_gene: -
j_gene: TRBJ1-5
abundance: -
v_gene: TRBV7-8

CDR3nt: TGTGCCAGCAGATTAAAGACAGGGGCTGGAAACACCATATATTTT
CDR3aa: CASRLKTGAGNTIYF
d_gene: TRBD1
j_gene: TRBJ1-3
abundance: few
v_gene: TRBV2

CDR3nt: TGTGCCAGCAGCTTAGGGACTAGTAACGCCGGGGAGCTGTTTTTT
CDR3aa: CASSLGTSNAGELFF
d_gene: TRBD2
j_gene: TRBJ2-2
abundance: -
v_gene: TRBV7-9

CDR3nt: TGTGCCAGCAGCGTAAGGACTAGCGGGGGTCAAGAGACCCAGTACTTC
CDR3aa: CASSVRTSGGQETQYF
d_gene: TRBD2
j_gene: TRBJ2-5
abundance: -
v_gene: TRBV9

CDR3nt: TGTGCCAGCAGCGTAGTAGGCGTGGTTAGCACAGATACGCAGTATTTT
CDR3aa: CASSVVGVVSTDTQYF
d_gene: -
j_gene: TRBJ2-3
abundance: -
v_gene: TRBV9

CDR3nt: TGTGCCAGCAGTTTATGGGGGGTGGCTTTCTTT
CDR3aa: CASSLWGVAFF
d_gene: -
j_gene: TRBJ1-1
abundance: -
v_gene: TRBV12-3/TRBV12-4

CDR3nt: TGTGCCACCAGCAGCGACAGGGTAAACATTCAGTACTTC
CDR3aa: CATSSDRVNIQYF
d_gene: TRBD1
j_gene: TRBJ2-4
abundance: -
v_gene: TRBV15

CDR3nt: TGTGCCAGCAATACTATGGGACAAAACTATGGCTACACCTTC
CDR3aa: CASNTMGQNYGYTF
d_gene: -
j_gene: TRBJ1-2
abundance: -
v_gene: TRBV2

CDR3nt: TGTGCCAGCAGCCATACGAACAGGGGTGAAAAGACCCAGTACTTC
CDR3aa: CASSHTNRGEKTQYF
d_gene: TRBD1
j_gene: TRBJ2-5
abundance: -
v_gene: TRBV3-1/TRBV3-2

CDR3nt: TGTGCCAGCAGTTACGGGGTGGAGAGAAACACTGAAGCTTTCTTT
CDR3aa: CASSYGVERNTEAFF
d_gene: -
j_gene: TRBJ1-1
abundance: -
v_gene: TRBV27

CDR3nt: TGTGCCTGGAGTGTAGGCCTAGCGGGAGTGGATACGCAGTATTTT
CDR3aa: CAWSVGLAGVDTQYF
d_gene: TRBD2
j_gene: TRBJ2-3
abundance: -
v_gene: TRBV30

CDR3nt: TGTGCCAGCAGCTTAGGACAGAATAACTATGGCTACACCTTC
CDR3aa: CASSLGQNNYGYTF
d_gene: -
j_gene: TRBJ1-2
abundance: -
v_gene: TRBV7-2

CDR3nt: TGTGCCAGCAGCACAGGGAACTATGGCTACACCTTC
CDR3aa: CASSTGNYGYTF
d_gene: -
j_gene: TRBJ1-2
abundance: -
v_gene: TRBV9

CDR3nt: TGTGCCTGGGGAGGGACAGGGAAATGGGAGACCCAGTACTTC
CDR3aa: CAWGGTGKWETQYF
d_gene: TRBD1
j_gene: TRBJ2-5
abundance: once
v_gene: TRBV30

CDR3nt: TGTGCCTGGAGGGTCTCCGAAAAACTGTTTTTT
CDR3aa: CAWRVSEKLFF
d_gene: -
j_gene: TRBJ1-4
abundance: -
v_gene: TRBV30

CDR3nt: TGTGCCAGCAGTGAATTTAGGTCTAGCGGGAGGGGGACCCAGTACTTC
CDR3aa: CASSEFRSSGRGTQYF
d_gene: TRBD2
j_gene: TRBJ2-5
abundance: once
v_gene: TRBV25-1

CDR3nt: TGCGCCAGCAGCCAAGATTCGGAGTCCGAAGCTTTCTTT
CDR3aa: CASSQDSESEAFF
d_gene: -
j_gene: TRBJ1-1
abundance: -
v_gene: TRBV4-1

CDR3nt: TGTGCCAGCAGTTGGACAGGCCACAACTATGGCTACACCTTC
CDR3aa: CASSWTGHNYGYTF
d_gene: TRBD1
j_gene: TRBJ1-2
abundance: -
v_gene: TRBV2

CDR3nt: TGCGCCAGCAGCCAAGAACGGGCTAGCGGGATTGTCGAGCAGTACTTC
CDR3aa: CASSQERASGIVEQYF
d_gene: TRBD2
j_gene: TRBJ2-7
abundance: many
v_gene: TRBV4-1

CDR3nt: TGTGCCAGCCGGGGGCCCTCCTACGAGCAGTACTTC
CDR3aa: CASRGPSYEQYF
d_gene: -
j_gene: TRBJ2-7
abundance: -
v_gene: TRBV2

CDR3nt: TGTGCCAGCAGCTTAGGGACGGAGTATGGCTACACCTTC
CDR3aa: CASSLGTEYGYTF
d_gene: -
j_gene: TRBJ1-2
abundance: -
v_gene: TRBV5-8

CDR3nt: TGTGCCAGCAGCGCGGGATGGCGGGGATCTGGGGCCAACGTCCTGACTTTC
CDR3aa: CASSAGWRGSGANVLTF
d_gene: -
j_gene: TRBJ2-6
abundance: -
v_gene: TRBV9

CDR3nt: TGTGCCAGCAGCTTAGGGCCCCGTTCACACCTAAGATCCGATCAGCCCCAGCATTTT
CDR3aa: CASSLGPRSHLRSDQPQHF
d_gene: -
j_gene: TRBJ1-5
abundance: -
v_gene: TRBV7-9

CDR3nt: TGTGCCAGCAGCTTACCACAGGGGCAAGGATGGTCCGAGCAGTACTTC
CDR3aa: CASSLPQGQGWSEQYF
d_gene: TRBD1
j_gene: TRBJ2-7
abundance: -
v_gene: TRBV7-9

CDR3nt: TGTGCCAGCAGTCAGAAGCGGGGGTTCACAGATACGCAGTATTTT
CDR3aa: CASSQKRGFTDTQYF
d_gene: TRBD2
j_gene: TRBJ2-3
abundance: -
v_gene: TRBV7-9

CDR3nt: TGCGCCAGCAGCGGGCCGGGCAGGGAGGGTGAAAAACTGTTTTTT
CDR3aa: CASSGPGREGEKLFF
d_gene: -
j_gene: TRBJ1-4
abundance: -
v_gene: TRBV5-1

CDR3nt: TGTGCCACCAGTGATCGAAACCGGGACATGTATAGCAATCAGCCCCAGCATTTT
CDR3aa: CATSDRNRDMYSNQPQHF
d_gene: -
j_gene: TRBJ1-5
abundance: -
v_gene: TRBV24-1

CDR3nt: TGTGCTAGTGGTTTTCGTGGGACGCCTAGCACAGATACGCAGTATTTT
CDR3aa: CASGFRGTPSTDTQYF
d_gene: -
j_gene: TRBJ2-3
abundance: -
v_gene: TRBV12-5

CDR3nt: TGTGCCTGGAGTAGTATAGCCAATTCACCCCTCCACTTT
CDR3aa: CAWSSIANSPLHF
d_gene: -
j_gene: TRBJ1-6
abundance: -
v_gene: TRBV30

CDR3nt: TGTGCCAGCACCTCACTAGGGGTGAGCTCCTACAATGAGCAGTTCTTC
CDR3aa: CASTSLGVSSYNEQFF
d_gene: -
j_gene: TRBJ2-1
abundance: -
v_gene: TRBV3-1/TRBV3-2

CDR3nt: TGTGCCTGGAGCCATCCTCTCCAGGGTACGCAGTATTTT
CDR3aa: CAWSHPLQGTQYF
d_gene: -
j_gene: TRBJ2-3
abundance: -
v_gene: TRBV30

CDR3nt: TGTGCCAGCAGCACTGGGCCCTACGAGCAGTACTTC
CDR3aa: CASSTGPYEQYF
d_gene: -
j_gene: TRBJ2-7
abundance: -
v_gene: TRBV5-6

CDR3nt: TGTGCCAGCAGCTTAGGCCCAGGGTTCTATGGCTACACCTTC
CDR3aa: CASSLGPGFYGYTF
d_gene: -
j_gene: TRBJ1-2
abundance: -
v_gene: TRBV7-3

CDR3nt: TGTGCCAGCAGTTACGTGGAGAGGGGTGGCTACACCTTC
CDR3aa: CASSYVERGGYTF
d_gene: -
j_gene: TRBJ1-2
abundance: -
v_gene: TRBV6-6

CDR3nt: TGTGCCTGGAAAGGGCCTACAACCTCAGAGCAGTACTTC
CDR3aa: CAWKGPTTSEQYF
d_gene: -
j_gene: TRBJ2-7
abundance: -
v_gene: TRBV30

CDR3nt: TGTGCCAGCAGCCCGGGACTAGCGGGGGGCCTAGCCAAAAACATTCAGTACTTC
CDR3aa: CASSPGLAGGLAKNIQYF
d_gene: TRBD2
j_gene: TRBJ2-4
abundance: -
v_gene: TRBV7-2

CDR3nt: TGTGCCAGCAGCCGGATCCCAGATACGCAGTATTTT
CDR3aa: CASSRIPDTQYF
d_gene: -
j_gene: TRBJ2-3
abundance: once
v_gene: TRBV11-2

CDR3nt: TGTGCCAGCAGTGAATCCAGTTATAGCACAGATACGCAGTATTTT
CDR3aa: CASSESSYSTDTQYF
d_gene: -
j_gene: TRBJ2-3
abundance: -
v_gene: TRBV25-1

CDR3nt: TGTGCCAGCAGTTCCTGGACTAGCGAAGAGACCCAGTACTTC
CDR3aa: CASSSWTSEETQYF
d_gene: TRBD2
j_gene: TRBJ2-5
abundance: once
v_gene: TRBV6-6